This T cell receptor beta chain is from a study of cytomegalovirus exposure and HLA in healthy donors. This clone occurred once. The antigen is undetermined. General observations from the study: Later analysis associated a missense DCLRE1C variant with TCR beta V- and J-gene trimming. Accurate predictions that matched the HLA-A and HLA-B alleles of most subjects were reportedly made from TCR beta sequences. A previous analysis found most TCR beta V segments productive roughly 87% or roughly 30% of the time.

A multiplex PCR was run with 60 Vbeta primers and 13 Jbeta primers. The data were produced by immunoSEQ multiplex PCR, yet TCRdb's version contains in-frame clones alone and is incomplete. The sample holds approximately 170,000 clones, approximately 80% seen once. The source of this sequence is a boy aged 2 to 10 in good health and CMV-seronegative. Input material: PBMCs.

CDR3 residues: CASSVAGSTDTQYF. The CDR3 region has the DNA TGTGCCAGCAGCGTAGCAGGGAGCACAGATACGCAGTATTTT. This chain uses TRBV11-2 with TRBJ2-3, with a possible D match to TRBD1 (5 bases). The CDR3 runs 14 residues. CDR1 and CDR2 from the germline V gene are SGHAT and FQNNGV. Trimming left V 5 bases short and J 0 bases short, with 9 bases between. The whole variable domain, filled in from reference TRBV11-2 and TRBJ2-3, reads EAGVAQSPRYKIIEKRQSVAFWCNPISGHATLYWYQQILGQGPKLLIQFQNNGVVDDSQLPKDRFSAERLKGVDSTLKIQPAKLEDSAVYLCASSVAGSTDTQYFGPGTRLTVL.